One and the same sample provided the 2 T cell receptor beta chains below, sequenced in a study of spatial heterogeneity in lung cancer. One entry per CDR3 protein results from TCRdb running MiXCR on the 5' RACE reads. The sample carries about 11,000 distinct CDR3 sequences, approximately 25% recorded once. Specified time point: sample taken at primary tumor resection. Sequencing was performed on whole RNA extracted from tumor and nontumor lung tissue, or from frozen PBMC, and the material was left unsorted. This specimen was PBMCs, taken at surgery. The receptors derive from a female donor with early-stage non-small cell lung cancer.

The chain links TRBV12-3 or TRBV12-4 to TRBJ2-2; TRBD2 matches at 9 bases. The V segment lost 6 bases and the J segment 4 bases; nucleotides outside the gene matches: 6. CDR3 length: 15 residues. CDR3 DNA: TGTGCCAGCAGACCTAGAGCGGGGGGCACCGGGGAGCTGTTTTTT. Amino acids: CASRPRAGGTGELFF.

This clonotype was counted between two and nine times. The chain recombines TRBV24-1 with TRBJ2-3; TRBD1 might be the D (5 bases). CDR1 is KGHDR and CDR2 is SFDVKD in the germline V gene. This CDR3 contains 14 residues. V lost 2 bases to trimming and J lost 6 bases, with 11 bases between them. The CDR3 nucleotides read TGTGCCACCAGTGATTCCCAAGCAGGGGATACGCAGTATTTT. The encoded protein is CATSDSQAGDTQYF.